The 25 T cell receptor beta chains listed next were all sequenced from one sample in a study of blood T cell repertoires in COVID-19. This table comes from immunoSEQ multiplex PCR, and its TCRdb copy is limited to in-frame clones, with some not included. The sample records roughly 300,000 clones, 65% to 90% being singletons. Sequenced material: PBMCs or T cells enriched from blood (not recorded which). The receptors shown here come from a man aged 30 to 39 who had recovered from COVID-19.

This clone was observed once. The chain carries TRBV28 and TRBJ1-4; D is ambiguous. Trimming stripped 7 bases from V and 7 bases from J, with 7 bases between. Germline loops: CDR1 MDHEN, CDR2 SYDVKM. The CDR3 is 11 residues long. The CDR3 DNA sequence: TGTGCCAGCAATCGAGGTGAAAAACTGTTTTTT. Amino acid sequence: CASNRGEKLFF.

The chain joins TRBV9 to TRBJ2-3; the D gene is possibly TRBD2 (6 bases). The CDR3 spans 13 residues. Trimming stripped 2 bases from V and 6 bases from J, with 10 bases between. CDR1 and CDR2 from the germline V gene are SGDLS and YYNGEE. DNA of the CDR3: TGTGCCAGCAGCGTGCCACTAGCCGATACGCAGTATTTT. Translating gives CASSVPLADTQYF. The full variable domain, in which reference TRBV9 and TRBJ2-3 provide the parts outside the CDR3, is DSGVTQTPKHLITATGQRVTLRCSPRSGDLSVYWYQQSLDQGLQFLIQYYNGEERAKGNILERFSAQQFPDLHSELNLSSLELGDSALYFCASSVPLADTQYFGPGTRLTVL.

V usage is TRBV11-3 and J usage is TRBJ2-3, with TRBD2 identical over 8 bases. The CDR3 covers 17 residues. Trimming took 1 base from V and 2 from J; bases not matched to a gene: 8. The V gene's germline CDR1 is SGHNT and CDR2 YENEEA. CDR3: CASSLARLAIDTDTQYF. DNA of the CDR3: TGTGCCAGCAGCTTAGCGCGACTAGCGATAGACACAGATACGCAGTATTTT.

The gene calls are TRBV7-6 and TRBJ2-1; the match to TRBD2 covers 9 bases. The CDR3 sequence is 16 residues long. V lost 1 base to trimming and J lost 4 bases; unmatched junction nucleotides: 5. Looked up from germline, CDR1 is SGHVS and CDR2 is FNYEAQ. The CDR3 nucleotides are TGTGCCAGCAGCTTAGTAGCGCGGGAGGGATACAATGAGCAGTTCTTC. This sequence encodes CASSLVAREGYNEQFF.

The chain joins TRBV2 to TRBJ2-3, with D tentatively TRBD1 (5 bases). Germline loops: CDR1 SNHLY, CDR2 FYNNEI. The V and J ends lost 0 bases and 0 bases respectively, with 7 bases between them. CDR3 length equals 15 residues. The chain's CDR3 is CASSEAGDSTDTQYF. DNA for the CDR3: TGTGCCAGCAGTGAAGCAGGGGATAGCACAGATACGCAGTATTTT.

This chain uses TRBV19 with TRBJ1-3; D is unresolved. Germline assignment: CDR1 LNHDA and CDR2 SQIVND (reference sequence). V gave up 5 bases and J gave up 0 bases, with 14 bases separating them. The CDR3 is 16 amino acids. CDR3 DNA: TGTGCCAGTAGTCCCAAGACTGTAAGCTCTGGAAACACCATATATTTT. It encodes CASSPKTVSSGNTIYF.

This clone has a single count. In DNA, the CDR3 is TGCGCCAGCAGCCAAGAATGGTCCGGGAGCTATGGCTACACCTTC. It encodes CASSQEWSGSYGYTF. V usage is TRBV4-1 and J usage is TRBJ1-2; D not certain. V was clipped by 0 bases and J by 4 bases, with 12 bases between them. The CDR3 sequence is 15 residues long. Germline CDR1 reads MGHRA; CDR2 reads YSYEKL.

This chain connects TRBV29-1 to TRBJ2-2; D is unresolved. The CDR3 is 10 amino acids. The germline gives CDR1 SQVTM, CDR2 ANQGSEA. The germline V and J ends were trimmed by 4 bases and 8 bases, with 5 bases remaining between them. The CDR3 loop is CSVAEGELFF. CDR3 coding DNA: TGCAGCGTTGCGGAGGGGGAGCTGTTTTTT.

The J gene is TRBJ1-4, the V gene TRBV27; D might be TRBD1 (6 bases). The CDR3 has 18 residues. Germline V gene sequence: CDR1 MNHEY, CDR2 SMNVEV (reference sequence). The ends were cut back, 0 bases at V and 8 bases at J, with 22 bases in the middle. CDR3 in DNA: TGTGCCAGCAGTTTATCCCCGGGGAGGGGGGGGAATCGGGAAAAACTGTTTTTT. Residues: CASSLSPGRGGNREKLFF.

V gene TRBV9 combines with J gene TRBJ1-5; no firm D call. CDR3 size: 15 residues. The germline V gene encodes CDR1 SGDLS and CDR2 YYNGEE. Deletions cut 0 bases from V and 1 base from J, with 8 bases between. Here the CDR3 DNA reads TGTGCCAGCAGCGTAGGGTGGCAGAGCAATCAGCCCCAGCATTTT. Its translation is CASSVGWQSNQPQHF.

V and J are TRBV12-3 or TRBV12-4 and TRBJ2-7; D remains unclear. The germline V and J ends were trimmed by 7 bases and 3 bases, with 10 bases remaining between them. The length of the CDR3 is 12 residues. For the CDR3, the DNA is TGTGCCAGCACATCCCCAGGCTACGAGCAGTACTTC. This codes for CASTSPGYEQYF.

V is TRBV2 and J is TRBJ2-5, with a possible D match to TRBD1 (6 bases). With 9 bases removed from V and 7 bases from J, the gap between germline ends came to 12 bases. CDR1 is SNHLY and CDR2 is FYNNEI in the germline V gene. This CDR3 is 11 amino acids long. CDR3 DNA sequence: TGTGCCAGTCGACAGGAGTTGACCCAGTACTTC. It codes for CASRQELTQYF. The entire variable domain, with the rest obtained from reference TRBV2 and TRBJ2-5, is as follows: EPEVTQTPSHQVTQMGQEVILRCVPISNHLYFYWYRQILGQKVEFLVSFYNNEISEKSEIFDDQFSVERPDGSNFTLKIRSTKLEDSAMYFCASRQELTQYFGPGTRLLVL.

CDR3 DNA: TGTGCCAGCAGTCCGCACACAGGGGTTGGAAGGGAGACCCAGTACTTC. It translates to CASSPHTGVGRETQYF. The V and J genes are TRBV27 and TRBJ2-5; 7 bases fit TRBD1. The CDR3 sequence is 16 residues long. Germline loops: CDR1 MNHEY, CDR2 SMNVEV (reference sequence). After removal of 5 bases from V and 5 bases from J, the junction contained 14 bases not matched to a gene.

This clone was seen only a few times. The genes are TRBV5-1 and TRBJ2-2; TRBD1 matches 8 bases. CDR3 length equals 16 residues. With 1 base clipped from V and 0 bases from J, the junction kept 2 bases outside the gene matches. Germline V CDR1 and CDR2: SGHRS, YFSETQ. The CDR3 DNA follows: TGCGCCAGCAGCTTGCCCAGGGGGCCGAACACCGGGGAGCTGTTTTTT. This gives the protein CASSLPRGPNTGELFF.

Note on this clone: Other DNA sequences in the sample encode the same CDR3. The V call is TRBV19, the J call TRBJ1-2, with a tentative D call TRBD1 (5 bases). This CDR3 comprises 14 residues. V lost 1 base to trimming and J lost 4 bases, with 10 bases between them. Germline loops: CDR1 LNHDA, CDR2 SQIVND (reference sequence). The CDR3 loop is CASSIGQGRYGYTF. In DNA, the CDR3 is TGTGCCAGTAGTATAGGGCAGGGCCGCTATGGCTACACCTTC.

This chain connects TRBV25-1 to TRBJ2-2, with TRBD1 matching over 8 bases. The CDR3 spans 17 residues. Germline CDR1 and CDR2: MGHDK and SYGVNS. Trimming cost V 5 bases and J 7 bases; bases outside gene matches: 15. The CDR3 region is CASSKIGSGGNDGELFF. CDR3 coding DNA: TGTGCCAGCAGTAAAATCGGGTCAGGGGGCAATGACGGGGAGCTGTTTTTT.

This clone showed up just a few times. The rearrangement joins TRBV18 to TRBJ1-1; no clear D gene. The CDR3 has 14 amino acids. The germline CDR1 and CDR2 sequences are KGHSH and LQKENI. Trimming stripped 3 bases from V and 0 bases from J, with 8 bases between. The CDR3 is CASSPGALNTEAFF. CDR3 nucleotides: TGTGCCAGCTCACCGGGAGCCCTGAACACTGAAGCTTTCTTT.

The chain links TRBV7-9 to TRBJ1-5; 7 bases are a match to TRBD1. The CDR3 runs to 14 residues. Trimming took 5 bases from V and 4 from J; bases not matched to a gene: 5. Germline values: CDR1 SEHNR, CDR2 FQNEAQ (reference sequence). The CDR3 reads CASSPGQPNQPQHF. The CDR3 DNA reads as TGTGCCAGCAGCCCGGGACAGCCTAATCAGCCCCAGCATTTT.

The V and J genes are TRBV29-1 and TRBJ1-1, with 7 bases aligning to TRBD1. Trimming at V came to 4 bases and at J to 0 bases, leaving 2 bases not matched to a gene. The CDR3 sequence is 13 residues long. CDR1 is SQVTM, CDR2 ANQGSEA, per germline. This chain's CDR3 is CSVGTGMNTEAFF. In nucleotides, the CDR3 is TGCAGCGTTGGGACAGGCATGAACACTGAAGCTTTCTTT.

CDR3 protein: CATSDQTGEQYF. For the CDR3, the DNA is TGTGCCACCAGTGATCAGACAGGGGAGCAGTACTTC. The chain is built from TRBV24-1 and TRBJ2-7; 7 bases are a match to TRBD1. V shed 3 bases and J 7 bases; nucleotides not matched to a gene: 2. Germline-derived CDR1 and CDR2 are KGHDR and SFDVKD. The CDR3 is 12 amino acids.

As concerns this clone: Other DNA sequences in this specimen translate into the identical CDR3. The chain joins TRBV7-8 to TRBJ1-2, with TRBD1 matching over 7 bases. This CDR3 spans 13 amino acids. With V trimmed by 1 base and J by 8 bases, 4 bases remained unmatched. Germline CDR1 SGHVS, CDR2 FQNEAQ. The CDR3, as DNA: TGTGCCAGCAGCTTAGGACAGGGCGGCGGCTACACCTTC. Its protein is CASSLGQGGGYTF.

This clone was seen a single time. This rearrangement joins TRBV5-6 to TRBJ1-5; D possibly corresponds to TRBD1 (5 bases). V was clipped by 4 bases and J by 4 bases, with 18 bases between them. The CDR3 sequence is 16 residues long. Looked up from germline, CDR1 is SGHDT and CDR2 is YYEEEE. The CDR3 loop is CASSRGEGLRNQPQHF. The CDR3 DNA follows: TGTGCCAGCAGCCGCGGGGAGGGACTAAGGAATCAGCCCCAGCATTTT. Looking up the rest from reference TRBV5-6 and TRBJ1-5 gives the full variable domain: DAGVTQSPTHLIKTRGQQVTLRCSPKSGHDTVSWYQQALGQGPQFIFQYYEEEERQRGNFPDRFSGHQFPNYSSELNVNALLLGDSALYLCASSRGEGLRNQPQHFGDGTRLSIL.

This chain links TRBV9 with TRBJ2-2; TRBD2 matches at 8 bases. Germline assignment: CDR1 SGDLS and CDR2 YYNGEE. CDR3 size: 17 residues. J gave up 5 bases and V 3 bases, and 12 bases lay outside the gene matches. This CDR3 is CASSARRGASGTGELFF. The CDR3 nucleotides are TGTGCCAGCAGCGCCCGGAGGGGGGCTAGCGGGACCGGGGAGCTGTTTTTT. Supplemented by reference TRBV9 and TRBJ2-2, the full variable domain reads DSGVTQTPKHLITATGQRVTLRCSPRSGDLSVYWYQQSLDQGLQFLIQYYNGEERAKGNILERFSAQQFPDLHSELNLSSLELGDSALYFCASSARRGASGTGELFFGEGSRLTVL.

J is TRBJ2-1 and V is TRBV5-8; D uncertain. The germline V gene encodes CDR1 SGHTS and CDR2 YDEGEE. Trimming cost V 1 base and J 12 bases, with 8 bases left between them. The CDR3 extends over 11 amino acids. The CDR3 DNA follows: TGTGCCAGCAGCTTGAGCGTAGGGCAGTTCTTC. It yields the protein CASSLSVGQFF.

This chain joins TRBV4-1 and TRBJ2-7, with D maybe TRBD1 (6 bases). This CDR3 is 15 amino acids long. V gave up 1 base and J gave up 3 bases, with 13 bases separating them. CDR1 MGHRA and CDR2 YSYEKL come from the germline V gene. In DNA, the CDR3 is TGCGCCAGCAGCCAAGGTCCCCTACAGGGCTACGAGCAGTACTTC. Translation gives CASSQGPLQGYEQYF.